The 14 T cell receptor beta chains given below trace back to one sample, sequenced in a study of blood T cell repertoires in COVID-19. The assay was immunoSEQ multiplex PCR, and TCRdb's table has in-frame clones only and misses some. Here the sample spans approximately 240,000 clones, roughly 87% being singletons. Input material: peripheral blood. All receptors come from a woman aged 18-29 years who had recovered from COVID-19.

The V call is TRBV10-1, the J call TRBJ2-1; TRBD2 agrees at 8 bases. The J segment lost 14 bases and the V segment lost 3 bases, leaving 6 bases of the junction unmatched. Germline V gene data show CDR1 as WNHNN and CDR2 as SYGVQD (reference sequence). The CDR3 extends over 12 amino acids. DNA of the CDR3: TGCGCCAGCAGTGACCCGGGGACTAGTAAGTTCTTC. This gives the protein CASSDPGTSKFF.

This clone was seen more than once but under ten times. This chain uses TRBV6-2 or TRBV6-3 with TRBJ1-5; D perhaps matches TRBD1 (6 bases). The CDR3 extends over 17 amino acids. Per the germline V gene, CDR1 is MNHEY and CDR2 is SVGEGT. The V end lost 5 bases, the J end lost 0 bases, and 17 bases lay between the germline ends. CDR3 coding DNA: TGTGCCAGCAGTCGCCGGGACACTCGTTATAGCAATCAGCCCCAGCATTTT. Translation gives CASSRRDTRYSNQPQHF.

The V and J genes are TRBV2 and TRBJ2-5, with 9 bases identical to TRBD2. This CDR3 comprises 15 residues. The germline V gene encodes CDR1 SNHLY and CDR2 FYNNEI. With 2 bases clipped from V and 2 bases from J, the junction kept 3 bases outside the gene matches. In nucleotides, the CDR3 is TGTGCCAGCAGTGAATTAGCGGGAGTTCAAGAGACCCAGTACTTC. It is translated as CASSELAGVQETQYF.

In this sample, this clone turned up once. The chain links TRBV29-1 to TRBJ2-3, with 8 bases identical to TRBD2. CDR3 length: 14 residues. V shed 6 bases and J 6 bases; nucleotides not matched to a gene: 11. Germline V gives CDR1 SQVTM, CDR2 ANQGSEA. CDR3: CSVATGTRTDTQYF. CDR3 in DNA: TGCAGCGTCGCCACCGGGACTAGGACCGATACGCAGTATTTT.

This clone occurred once. This chain connects TRBV5-1 to TRBJ1-2; D perhaps matches TRBD1 (5 bases). With 3 bases removed from V and 5 bases from J, the gap between germline ends came to 11 bases. The CDR3 runs 13 residues. CDR1 and CDR2 (germline): SGHRS, YFSETQ. The CDR3: CASSSDGGYGYTF. DNA for the CDR3: TGCGCCAGCAGCTCAGACGGGGGATATGGCTACACCTTC.

The CDR3 here is CASTRSQVMNTEAFF. The CDR3 DNA follows: TGTGCCAGCACCAGATCACAGGTCATGAACACTGAAGCTTTCTTT. The chain is built from TRBV6-5 and TRBJ1-1; maybe TRBD1 (5 bases). Trimming removed 7 bases at V and 0 bases at J, with 15 bases between. Germline values: CDR1 MNHEY, CDR2 SVGAGI. CDR3 length: 15 amino acids.

The V and J genes are TRBV7-6 and TRBJ2-6; weak D call: TRBD1 (6 bases). The germline V gene has CDR1 SGHVS and CDR2 FNYEAQ. With 4 bases removed from V and 0 bases from J, the gap between germline ends came to 22 bases. The CDR3 is 20 residues long. The DNA for the CDR3 is TGTGCCAGCAGCTCTACATCAGACAGGCACGGACTCTCTGGGGCCAACGTCCTGACTTTC. Its protein is CASSSTSDRHGLSGANVLTF.

The genes are TRBV30 and TRBJ2-7; TRBD1 aligns across 8 bases. CDR1 is GTSNPN, CDR2 SVGIG, per germline (reference sequence). V dropped 3 bases and J dropped 2; count of bases not matched to a gene: 3. This CDR3 comprises 13 residues. CDR3 DNA: TGTGCCTGGAGCGAGGGACAGGCCTACGAGCAGTACTTC. Its translation: CAWSEGQAYEQYF.

This rearrangement joins TRBV27 to TRBJ1-2; 7 bases map to TRBD1. The ends lost 6 bases at V and 9 bases at J; junction bases unmatched: 10. There are 13 residues in the CDR3. Germline assignment: CDR1 MNHEY and CDR2 SMNVEV (reference sequence). CDR3 sequence reads: CASRNADRVRYTF. The CDR3 region has the DNA TGTGCCAGCAGAAATGCAGACAGGGTCCGCTACACCTTC.

This rearrangement joins TRBV4-2 to TRBJ1-2, with D tentatively TRBD1 (6 bases). This CDR3 region has 16 residues. Germline values: CDR1 LGHNA, CDR2 YNFKEQ. Trimming removed 0 bases from V and 2 bases from J, with 13 bases in between. The CDR3 sequence is CASSQDLVGQNYGYTF. In DNA form, the CDR3 reads TGTGCCAGCAGCCAAGATCTAGTAGGACAGAACTATGGCTACACCTTC.

Written as DNA, the CDR3 is TGTGCCAGCAGCTTCGAATCTAGCGGGGGGAGCTCCTACAATGAGCAGTTCTTC. This codes for CASSFESSGGSSYNEQFF. This chain joins TRBV13 and TRBJ2-1; TRBD2 matches at 11 bases. Germline V gene lookup returns CDR1 PRHDT and CDR2 FYEKMQ (reference sequence). CDR3 length: 18 amino acids. J lost 0 bases, V lost 3 bases, and 7 bases had no gene match.

The chain combines TRBV4-3 with TRBJ1-5; D gene uncertain. The CDR3 spans 14 residues. Per the germline V gene, CDR1 is LGHNA and CDR2 is YSLEER. The V end was cut by 0 bases, the J end by 5 bases, with 8 bases between. CDR3 sequence: CASSQEAVDQPQHF. The CDR3 region has the DNA TGCGCCAGCAGCCAAGAGGCCGTCGATCAGCCCCAGCATTTT.

In its sample, this clone was seen a few times. The chain has TRBV11-2 and TRBJ2-7; TRBD2 might be the D (5 bases). Germline CDR1 and CDR2: SGHAT and FQNNGV. Trimming removed 4 bases at V and 2 bases at J, with 18 bases between. The CDR3 totals 16 residues. CDR3 in amino acids: CASSWVGLAAPYEQYF. The CDR3 nucleotides read TGTGCCAGCAGCTGGGTAGGGCTAGCAGCCCCCTACGAGCAGTACTTC.

This sequence joins TRBV7-2 and TRBJ1-3, with D perhaps TRBD1 (6 bases). The ends were cut back, 5 bases at V and 2 bases at J, with 10 bases in the middle. The CDR3 extends over 14 amino acids. CDR1 SGHTA and CDR2 FQGNSA come from the germline V gene. The DNA for the CDR3 is TGTGCCAGCAGCGAACAGGGAACTGGAAACACCATATATTTT. This gives the protein CASSEQGTGNTIYF.